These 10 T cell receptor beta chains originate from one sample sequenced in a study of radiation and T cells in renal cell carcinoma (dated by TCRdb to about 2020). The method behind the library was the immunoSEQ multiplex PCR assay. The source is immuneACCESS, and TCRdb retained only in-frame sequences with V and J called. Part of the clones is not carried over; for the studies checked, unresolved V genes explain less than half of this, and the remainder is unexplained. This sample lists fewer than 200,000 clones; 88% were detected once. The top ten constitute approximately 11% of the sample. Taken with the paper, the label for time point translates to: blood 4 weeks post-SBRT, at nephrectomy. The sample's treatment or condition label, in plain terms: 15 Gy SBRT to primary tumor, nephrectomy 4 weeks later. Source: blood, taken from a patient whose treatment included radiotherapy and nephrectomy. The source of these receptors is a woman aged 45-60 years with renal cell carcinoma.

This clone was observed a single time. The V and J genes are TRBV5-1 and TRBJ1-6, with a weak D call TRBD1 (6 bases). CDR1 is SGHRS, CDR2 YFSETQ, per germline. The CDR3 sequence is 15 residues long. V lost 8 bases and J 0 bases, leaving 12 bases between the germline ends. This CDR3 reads CARVQGGSYNSPLHF. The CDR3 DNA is TGCGCCAGGGTACAGGGAGGCTCCTATAATTCACCCCTCCACTTT.

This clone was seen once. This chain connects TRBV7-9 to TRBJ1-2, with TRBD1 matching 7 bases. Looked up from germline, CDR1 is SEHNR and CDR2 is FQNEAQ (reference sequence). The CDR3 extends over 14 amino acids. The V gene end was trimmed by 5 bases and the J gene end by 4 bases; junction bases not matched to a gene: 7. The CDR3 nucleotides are TGTGCCAGCAGCAGTGACAGGGTTGGCTATGGCTACACCTTC. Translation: CASSSDRVGYGYTF. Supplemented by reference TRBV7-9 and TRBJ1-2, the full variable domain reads DTGVSQNPRHKITKRGQNVTFRCDPISEHNRLYWYRQTLGQGPEFLTYFQNEAQLEKSRLLSDRFSAERPKGSFSTLEIQRTEQGDSAMYLCASSSDRVGYGYTFGSGTRLTVV.

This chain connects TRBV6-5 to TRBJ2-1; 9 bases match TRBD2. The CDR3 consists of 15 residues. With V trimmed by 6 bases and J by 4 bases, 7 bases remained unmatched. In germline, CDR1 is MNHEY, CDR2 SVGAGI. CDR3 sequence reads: CASRPGLAIYNEQFF. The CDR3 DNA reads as TGTGCCAGCAGGCCAGGACTAGCGATATACAATGAGCAGTTCTTC.

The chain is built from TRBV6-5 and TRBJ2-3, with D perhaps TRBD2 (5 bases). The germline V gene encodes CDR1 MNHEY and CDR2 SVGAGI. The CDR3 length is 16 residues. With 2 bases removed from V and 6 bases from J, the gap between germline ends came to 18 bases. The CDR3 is CASSYQIGERPDTQYF. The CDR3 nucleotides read TGTGCCAGCAGTTACCAGATCGGGGAAAGGCCGGATACGCAGTATTTT.

This CDR3 is CASSLEGWTGPSSYNEQFF. Written as DNA, the CDR3 is TGTGCCAGCAGCTTGGAAGGATGGACTGGCCCCAGCTCCTACAATGAGCAGTTCTTC. J is TRBJ2-1 and V is TRBV5-6; D possibly corresponds to TRBD2 (5 bases). CDR1 is SGHDT, CDR2 YYEEEE, per germline. The V end lost 0 bases, the J end lost 0 bases, and 19 bases lay between the germline ends. This CDR3 region has 19 residues.

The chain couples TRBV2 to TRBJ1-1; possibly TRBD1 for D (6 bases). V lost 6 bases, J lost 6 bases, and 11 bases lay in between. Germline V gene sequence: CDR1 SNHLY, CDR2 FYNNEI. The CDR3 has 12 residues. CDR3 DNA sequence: TGTGCCAGCAGGACACAGGGATCTGAAGCTTTCTTT. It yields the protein CASRTQGSEAFF.

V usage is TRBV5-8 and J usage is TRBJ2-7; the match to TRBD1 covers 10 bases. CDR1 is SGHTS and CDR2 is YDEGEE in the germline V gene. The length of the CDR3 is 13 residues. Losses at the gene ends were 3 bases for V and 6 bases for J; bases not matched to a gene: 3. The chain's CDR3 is CASSWDRGLEQYF. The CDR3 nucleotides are TGTGCCAGCAGCTGGGACAGGGGCCTCGAGCAGTACTTC.

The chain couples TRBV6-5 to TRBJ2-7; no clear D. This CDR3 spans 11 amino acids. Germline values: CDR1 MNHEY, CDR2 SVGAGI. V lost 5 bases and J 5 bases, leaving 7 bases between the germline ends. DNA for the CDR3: TGTGCCAGCAGTCGCCAGCACGAGCAGTACTTC. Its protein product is CASSRQHEQYF.

The CDR3: CASGWDLGNIQYF. The CDR3 DNA sequence: TGTGCCAGCGGATGGGACCTCGGCAACATTCAGTACTTC. This rearrangement joins TRBV7-2 to TRBJ2-4, with D perhaps matching TRBD1 or TRBD2 (5 bases each). The ends were cut back, 8 bases at V and 7 bases at J, with 15 bases in the middle. The germline gives CDR1 SGHTA, CDR2 FQGNSA. This CDR3 region has 13 residues.

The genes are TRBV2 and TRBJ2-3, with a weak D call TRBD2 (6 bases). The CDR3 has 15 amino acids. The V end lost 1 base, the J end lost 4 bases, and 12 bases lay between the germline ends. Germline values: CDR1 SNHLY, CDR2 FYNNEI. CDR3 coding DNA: TGTGCCAGCAGTGAAGAAACGGGGGTTTCAGATACGCAGTATTTT. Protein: CASSEETGVSDTQYF.